The present TCR beta chain was sequenced within a study of blood T cells in healthy people across ages. Primed by a sample-barcoded 5' primer and a J-beta primer mix, a second PCR proceeded for about 7 to 11 cycles. CDR3-containing paired-end reads numbered at least 2.5 million in each sample. TCRdb reprocessed the 5' RACE reads via MiXCR and lists one record per CDR3 protein. The sample lists about 780,000 distinct CDR3 sequences; around 50% were seen once. The sample providers were healthy Caucasian people from Russia, aged roughly 6 to 90. Investigators took 8 to 10 milliliters of peripheral blood from every donor. Isolation yielded PBMCs, at least 6.5 million per sample, in every case. V lost 0 bases and J lost 2, with 5 bases in between. In germline, CDR1 is MNHEY, CDR2 SVGAGI. This CDR3 contains 15 residues.

The genes are TRBV6-5 and TRBJ2-6; D remains unclear. Sample: blood. The TCR sequence derives from a man older than 75 in good health. As DNA, the CDR3 is TGTGCCAGCAGTTACTCAAGTCCTGGGGCCAACGTCCTGACTTTC. The encoded protein is CASSYSSPGANVLTF.